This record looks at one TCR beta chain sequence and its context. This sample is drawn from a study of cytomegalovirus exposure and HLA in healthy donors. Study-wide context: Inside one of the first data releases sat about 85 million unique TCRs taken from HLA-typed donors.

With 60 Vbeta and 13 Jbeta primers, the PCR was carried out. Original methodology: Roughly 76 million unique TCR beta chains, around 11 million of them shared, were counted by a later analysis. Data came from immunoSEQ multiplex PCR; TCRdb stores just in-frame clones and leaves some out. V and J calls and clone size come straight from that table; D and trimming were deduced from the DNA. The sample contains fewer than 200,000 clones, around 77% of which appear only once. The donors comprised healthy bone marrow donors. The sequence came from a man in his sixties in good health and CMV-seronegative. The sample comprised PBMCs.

The CDR3 DNA is TGTGCCAGCAGCTTAGCAGCAGGGCCGGAGGGTGCCGAGCAGTACTTC. Residues: CASSLAAGPEGAEQYF. The chain links TRBV7-8 to TRBJ2-7; a possible D gene is TRBD2 (6 bases). From germline, CDR1 is SGHVS and CDR2 FQNEAQ. Trimming left V 0 bases short and J 6 bases short, with 18 bases between. This CDR3 is 16 amino acids long.